The 13 T cell receptor beta chains in this list originate from one sample, sequenced in a study of blood T cell repertoires in COVID-19. Sequenced by immunoSEQ multiplex PCR; TCRdb stores in-frame clones only, minus some. This table holds 64,000 or so clones, over 75% found once. Sample: peripheral blood. The receptor set was obtained from a human donor in a cohort sampled during active COVID-19.

The chain recombines TRBV28 with TRBJ1-1; D ambiguous. V was pared by 4 bases and J by 0 bases, with 12 bases between. The germline V gene has CDR1 MDHEN and CDR2 SYDVKM. The CDR3 runs 15 residues. The CDR3 protein is CASSSLRDLNTEAFF. The CDR3 nucleotides are TGTGCCAGCAGTTCACTCCGGGATTTGAACACTGAAGCTTTCTTT. Combining the CDR3 with reference TRBV28 and TRBJ1-1 gives the whole variable domain DVKVTQSSRYLVKRTGEKVFLECVQDMDHENMFWYRQDPGLGLRLIYFSYDVKMKEKGDIPEGYSVSREKKERFSLILESASTNQTSMYLCASSSLRDLNTEAFFGQGTRLTVV.

The CDR3, as DNA: TGTGCCAGCAGCGTGGGGACAGGGGGCTCCTACGAGCAGTACTTC. Its protein product is CASSVGTGGSYEQYF. The chain uses TRBV9 and TRBJ2-7; 11 bases align to TRBD1. V dropped 2 bases and J dropped 0; count of bases not matched to a gene: 1. The CDR3 is 15 amino acids. Germline values: CDR1 SGDLS, CDR2 YYNGEE.

J is TRBJ2-1 and V is TRBV14, with 12 bases matching TRBD1. Germline CDR1 SGHDN, CDR2 FVKESK. The trim removed 3 bases at V and 7 bases at J, leaving 4 bases unmatched. This CDR3 is built from 15 residues. The CDR3 DNA sequence: TGTGCCAGCAGCCAGGGGACAGGGGGCAGGAATGAGCAGTTCTTC. Translation gives CASSQGTGGRNEQFF.

The V and J genes are TRBV27 and TRBJ2-7; 7 bases are a match to TRBD2. The CDR3 runs 16 residues. The ends lost 11 bases at V and 3 bases at J; junction bases unmatched: 19. Germline V CDR1 and CDR2: MNHEY, SMNVEV (reference sequence). The CDR3: CAPKGRGYPLFYEQYF. DNA of the CDR3: TGTGCCCCTAAGGGGAGGGGCTACCCTTTGTTCTACGAGCAGTACTTC.

This rearrangement joins TRBV6-5 to TRBJ2-7, with 8 nucleotides matching TRBD2. This CDR3 region has 15 residues. J lost 2 bases, V lost 6 bases, and 9 bases had no gene match. Germline CDR1 and CDR2: MNHEY and SVGAGI. CDR3 bases: TGTGCCAGCAGCCGAGCAAGGACTAGCACCTACGAGCAGTACTTC. Translation gives CASSRARTSTYEQYF.

This clone was seen more than once but under ten times. The V and J genes are TRBV19 and TRBJ2-1, with D possibly being TRBD1 (6 bases). Germline CDR1 is LNHDA and CDR2 is SQIVND (reference sequence). This CDR3 spans 14 amino acids. The V gene lost 5 bases and the J gene lost 3 bases, with 11 bases spanning the gap. The CDR3 bases are TGTGCCAGTAGTTGGACAGATTTCTACAATGAGCAGTTCTTC. Amino acid sequence: CASSWTDFYNEQFF.

This chain links TRBV5-4 with TRBJ2-6, with TRBD1 matching 8 bases. The ends lost 4 bases at V and 2 bases at J; junction bases unmatched: 5. Germline V gene lookup returns CDR1 SGHNT and CDR2 YYREEE (reference sequence). This CDR3 region has 16 residues. The CDR3 loop is CASSPRDRPGANVLTF. CDR3 DNA sequence: TGTGCCAGCAGCCCCCGGGACAGGCCTGGGGCCAACGTCCTGACTTTC. Complete variable domain (other parts from reference TRBV5-4 and TRBJ2-6): ETGVTQSPTHLIKTRGQQVTLRCSSQSGHNTVSWYQQALGQGPQFIFQYYREEENGRGNFPPRFSGLQFPNYSSELNVNALELDDSALYLCASSPRDRPGANVLTFGAGSRLTVL.

The rearrangement uses TRBV2 and TRBJ2-5; 14 bases are shared with TRBD2. The CDR3 loop spans 16 amino acids. Germline V CDR1 and CDR2: SNHLY, FYNNEI. J gave up 4 bases and V 8 bases, and 9 bases lay outside the gene matches. The CDR3 DNA reads TGTGCCAGCTGTTACGTCGGACTAGCGGGAGGAGAGACCCAGTACTTC. The encoded protein is CASCYVGLAGGETQYF.

CDR3 protein: CAISAHAPDEQYF. The CDR3 nucleotides are TGTGCCATCAGTGCTCATGCCCCGGACGAGCAGTACTTC. The V gene is TRBV10-3, the J gene TRBJ2-7, with D unclear. The CDR3 runs to 13 residues. V was clipped by 4 bases and J by 5 bases, with 12 bases between them. Germline CDR1 ENHRY, CDR2 SYGVKD.

The rearrangement joins TRBV11-2 to TRBJ2-1; 7 bases line up with TRBD2. Germline-derived CDR1 and CDR2 are SGHAT and FQNNGV. The V and J ends lost 1 base and 3 bases, in that order; junction bases with no gene match: 3. The CDR3 totals 15 residues. CDR3 nucleotide sequence: TGTGCCAGCAGCTTAGGCGGGAGCTTCTACAATGAGCAGTTCTTC. Translating gives CASSLGGSFYNEQFF.

This clone appeared once. This sequence joins TRBV27 and TRBJ2-3; TRBD2 is a possible D gene (5 bases). The CDR3 extends over 11 amino acids. The germline CDR1 and CDR2 sequences are MNHEY and SMNVEV (reference sequence). Trimming pared 6 bases from V and 5 bases from J, leaving 6 bases between. CDR3 coding DNA: TGTGCCAGCAGCCGGGGAGATACGCAGTATTTT. This translates into CASSRGDTQYF.

V and J are TRBV3-1 (or the pseudogene TRBV3-2) and TRBJ2-1, with D maybe TRBD2 (6 bases). With 3 bases removed from V and 9 bases from J, the gap between germline ends came to 9 bases. CDR1 and CDR2 from the germline V gene are LGHDT and YNNKEL (reference sequence). The CDR3 runs 12 residues. The chain's CDR3 is CASSQRLGEQFF. CDR3 in DNA: TGTGCCAGCAGCCAGCGACTAGGTGAGCAGTTCTTC.

The chain joins TRBV3-1 (or the pseudogene TRBV3-2) to TRBJ2-5; weak D call: TRBD2 (6 bases). Deletions cut 4 bases from V and 2 bases from J, with 17 bases between. Germline values: CDR1 LGHDT, CDR2 YNNKEL (reference sequence). The CDR3 runs 16 residues. In DNA, the CDR3 is TGTGCCAGCAGCCCCTACTCCGGCGGAGGGCAAGAGACCCAGTACTTC. Encoded protein: CASSPYSGGGQETQYF.